This entry concerns a single T cell receptor (beta chain). The record originates from a study of tumor-infiltrating lymphocytes in oesophageal squamous cell carcinoma. Via MiXCR, TCRdb re-called the PCR reads, giving one row per CDR3 protein. This table has around 23,000 distinct CDR3 sequences, 30% to 40% appearing once. Germline V gene data show CDR1 as SGHTA and CDR2 as FQGNSA. The CDR3 totals 13 residues. The sequence was collected from a male donor with esophageal squamous cell carcinoma. V and J are TRBV7-2 and TRBJ2-7; D tentatively reads TRBD1 or TRBD2 (5 bases each). The J call is in doubt because the DNA end fits TRBJ2-1 better. Sequencing was carried out using esophageal tumor tissue. CDR3 coding DNA: TGTGCCAGCAGCCCCGGGACGGACAATGAGCAGTTCTTC. Translated, it gives CASSPGTDNEQFF.